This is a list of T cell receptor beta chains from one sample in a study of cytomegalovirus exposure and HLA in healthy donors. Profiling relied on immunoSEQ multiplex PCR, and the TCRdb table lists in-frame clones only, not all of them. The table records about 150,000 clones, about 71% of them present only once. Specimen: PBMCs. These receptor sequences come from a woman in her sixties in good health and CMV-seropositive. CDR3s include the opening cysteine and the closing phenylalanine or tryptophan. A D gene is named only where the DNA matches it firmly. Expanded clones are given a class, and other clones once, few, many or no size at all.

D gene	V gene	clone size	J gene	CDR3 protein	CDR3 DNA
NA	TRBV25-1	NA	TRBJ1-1	CASSEKRGSTEAFF	TGTGCCAGCAGTGAAAAACGGGGGAGCACTGAAGCTTTCTTT
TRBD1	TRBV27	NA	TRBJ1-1	CASSFRQGNTEAFF	TGTGCCAGCAGTTTCAGACAGGGGAACACTGAAGCTTTCTTT
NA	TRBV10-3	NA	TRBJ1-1	CAIEEGGFRGTEAFF	TGTGCCATCGAAGAAGGGGGTTTTAGAGGCACTGAAGCTTTCTTT
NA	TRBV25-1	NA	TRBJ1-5	CASSPGSGNQPQHF	TGTGCCAGCAGTCCAGGGTCAGGCAATCAGCCCCAGCATTTT
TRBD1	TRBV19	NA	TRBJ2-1	CASSLRGQGISYNEQFF	TGTGCCAGTAGTCTCCGTGGACAGGGGATTTCCTACAATGAGCAGTTCTTC
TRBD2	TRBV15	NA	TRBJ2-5	CATAPGRSAGVIETQYF	TGTGCCACCGCCCCGGGTCGTTCAGCGGGAGTCATTGAGACCCAGTACTTC
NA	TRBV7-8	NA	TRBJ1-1	CASSSPSGGVSGEAFF	TGTGCCAGCAGCTCTCCCTCGGGAGGGGTTAGTGGTGAAGCTTTCTTT
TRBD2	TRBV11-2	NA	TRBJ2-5	CASSRGLAGVKETQYF	TGTGCCAGCAGCCGAGGACTAGCGGGAGTTAAGGAGACCCAGTACTTC
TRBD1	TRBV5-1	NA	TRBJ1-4	CASSSGQGFANEKLFF	TGCGCCAGCAGCTCGGGACAGGGGTTTGCTAATGAAAAACTGTTTTTT
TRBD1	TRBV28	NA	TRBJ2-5	CASSGTGGMETQYF	TGTGCCAGCAGTGGGACAGGGGGCATGGAGACCCAGTACTTC
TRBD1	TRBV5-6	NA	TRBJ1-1	CASSLVYRGGGTEAFF	TGTGCCAGCAGCTTGGTCTACAGGGGTGGCGGCACTGAAGCTTTCTTT
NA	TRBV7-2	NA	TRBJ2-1	CASSLGVYRTNNEQFF	TGTGCCAGCAGCTTAGGAGTTTACAGGACTAACAATGAGCAGTTCTTC
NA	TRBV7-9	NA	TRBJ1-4	CASSLGQGINGEKLFF	TGTGCCAGCAGCTTAGGGCAGGGGATTAATGGTGAAAAACTGTTTTTT
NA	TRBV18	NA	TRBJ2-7	CASSPPDGYEQYF	TGTGCCAGCTCACCACCTGACGGGTACGAGCAGTACTTC
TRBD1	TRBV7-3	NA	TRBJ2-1	CASSASGTGNEQFF	TGTGCCAGCAGCGCCTCCGGGACAGGCAATGAGCAGTTCTTC
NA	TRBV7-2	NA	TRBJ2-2	CASSFLTGELFF	TGTGCCAGCAGCTTCCTTACCGGGGAGCTGTTTTTT
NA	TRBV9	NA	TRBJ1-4	CASSPTGINEKLFF	TGTGCCAGCAGCCCGACGGGGATTAATGAAAAACTGTTTTTT
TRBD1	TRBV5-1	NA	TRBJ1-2	CASSSTGDNYGYTF	TGCGCCAGCAGCTCGACAGGGGATAACTATGGCTACACCTTC
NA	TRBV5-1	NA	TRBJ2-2	CASSLSGGGTGELFF	TGCGCCAGCAGCTTGTCCGGTGGTGGCACCGGGGAGCTGTTTTTT
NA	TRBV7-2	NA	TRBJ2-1	CASRRDPTYNEQFF	TGTGCCAGCAGGCGGGACCCCACCTACAATGAGCAGTTCTTC
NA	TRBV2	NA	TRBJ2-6	CASSRYSSPGANVLTF	TGTGCCAGCAGCCGATACAGTTCCCCTGGGGCCAACGTCCTGACTTTC
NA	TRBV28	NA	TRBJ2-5	CASSTNLLGAQETQYF	TGTGCCAGCAGTACAAACTTGCTGGGGGCCCAAGAGACCCAGTACTTC
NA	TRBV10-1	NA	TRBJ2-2	CASSEGFRETGELFF	TGCGCCAGCAGTGAGGGCTTCAGGGAAACCGGGGAGCTGTTTTTT
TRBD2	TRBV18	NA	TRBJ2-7	CASSETSGGSYEQYF	TGTGCCAGCTCAGAAACTAGCGGGGGCTCCTACGAGCAGTACTTC
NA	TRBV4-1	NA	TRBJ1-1	CASSQDWTGGGTEAFF	TGCGCCAGCAGCCAAGACTGGACTGGGGGAGGCACTGAAGCTTTCTTT
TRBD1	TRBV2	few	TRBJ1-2	CASKPGQGHGYTF	TGTGCCAGCAAACCGGGACAGGGTCATGGCTACACCTTC
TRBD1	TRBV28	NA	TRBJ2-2	CASSSGDRVNTGELFF	TGTGCCAGCAGTTCCGGGGACAGGGTGAACACCGGGGAGCTGTTTTTT
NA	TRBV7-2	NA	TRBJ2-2	CASSSQANTGELFF	TGTGCCAGCAGCTCTCAGGCGAACACCGGGGAGCTGTTTTTT
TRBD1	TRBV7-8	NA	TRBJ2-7	CASSLFPPPGQGYYEQYF	TGTGCCAGCAGCTTGTTCCCCCCCCCGGGACAGGGGTACTACGAGCAGTACTTC
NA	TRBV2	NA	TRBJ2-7	CASSVTLQVEQYF	TGTGCCAGCAGCGTAACCCTACAGGTAGAGCAGTACTTC
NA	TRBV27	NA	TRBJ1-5	CASSFYGSNQPQHF	TGTGCCAGCAGTTTTTATGGCAGCAATCAGCCCCAGCATTTT
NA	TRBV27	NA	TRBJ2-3	CASRYSGAADTQYF	TGTGCCAGCAGGTATAGCGGAGCCGCAGATACGCAGTATTTT
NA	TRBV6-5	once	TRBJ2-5	CASGDLGVGKETQYF	TGTGCCAGCGGAGATCTAGGGGTAGGGAAAGAGACCCAGTACTTC
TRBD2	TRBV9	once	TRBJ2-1	CASSVELADYNEQFF	TGTGCCAGCAGCGTAGAACTAGCGGACTACAATGAGCAGTTCTTC
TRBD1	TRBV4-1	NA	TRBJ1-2	CASSQDRVGGYTF	TGCGCCAGCAGCCAGGACAGGGTCGGTGGCTACACCTTC
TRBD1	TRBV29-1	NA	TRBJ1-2	CSVPPRTGGSGGYTF	TGCAGCGTTCCCCCCCGGACAGGGGGATCGGGTGGCTACACCTTC
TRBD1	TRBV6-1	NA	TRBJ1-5	CASIGTGGNQPQHF	TGTGCCAGCATCGGGACAGGGGGCAATCAGCCCCAGCATTTT
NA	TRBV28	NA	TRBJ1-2	CASSSTENYGYTF	TGTGCCAGCAGTTCAACAGAGAACTATGGCTACACCTTC
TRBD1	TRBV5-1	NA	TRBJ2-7	CASSSRGTGPYEQYF	TGCGCCAGCAGCTCGCGAGGGACAGGCCCCTACGAGCAGTACTTC
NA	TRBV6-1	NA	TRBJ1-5	CASREENHRVASNQPQHF	TGTGCCAGCAGGGAAGAAAACCACAGGGTTGCAAGCAATCAGCCCCAGCATTTT
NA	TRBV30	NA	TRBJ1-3	CAWTYSGNTIYF	TGTGCCTGGACGTACTCTGGAAACACCATATATTTT
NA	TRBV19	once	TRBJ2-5	CASRRRHLQETQYF	TGTGCCAGTAGAAGAAGACACCTCCAAGAGACCCAGTACTTC
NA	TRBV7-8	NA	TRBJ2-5	CASSLGALSVETQYF	TGTGCCAGCAGCTTAGGGGCGCTTAGCGTGGAGACCCAGTACTTC
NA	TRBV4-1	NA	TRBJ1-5	CASSQGGVNQPQHF	TGCGCCAGCAGCCAGGGAGGGGTCAATCAGCCCCAGCATTTT
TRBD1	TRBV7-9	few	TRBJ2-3	CASSALGQGLGTQYF	TGTGCCAGCAGCGCACTGGGACAGGGCCTCGGGACGCAGTATTTT
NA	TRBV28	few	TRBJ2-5	CASSQGMQTQYF	TGTGCCAGCAGTCAGGGGATGCAGACCCAGTACTTC
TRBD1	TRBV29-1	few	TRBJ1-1	CSVRTGRAEAFF	TGCAGCGTTCGGACAGGGAGAGCTGAAGCTTTCTTT
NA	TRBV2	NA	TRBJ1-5	CASSETGGVGPQHF	TGTGCCAGCAGTGAAACGGGGGGCGTCGGGCCCCAGCATTTT
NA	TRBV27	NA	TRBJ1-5	CASRRGTMAQHF	TGTGCCAGCAGGCGGGGGACAATGGCCCAGCATTTT
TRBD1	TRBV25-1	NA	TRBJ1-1	CASKGQGSMNTEAFF	TGTGCCAGCAAGGGACAGGGGAGTATGAACACTGAAGCTTTCTTT
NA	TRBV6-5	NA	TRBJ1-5	CASKRAANQPQHF	TGTGCCAGCAAGAGGGCAGCGAATCAGCCCCAGCATTTT
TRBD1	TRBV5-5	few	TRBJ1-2	CASSSSGQGGYGYTF	TGTGCCAGCAGCTCGTCCGGACAGGGGGGTTATGGCTACACCTTC
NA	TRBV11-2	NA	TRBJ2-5	CASSPPGVYETQYF	TGTGCCAGCAGCCCCCCCGGGGTTTACGAGACCCAGTACTTC
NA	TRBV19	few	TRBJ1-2	CASGAPNYGYTF	TGTGCCTCGGGAGCTCCCAACTATGGCTACACCTTC
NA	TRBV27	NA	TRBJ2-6	CASSQGGLGGANVLTF	TGTGCCAGCAGCCAGGGGGGCCTTGGAGGGGCCAACGTCCTGACTTTC
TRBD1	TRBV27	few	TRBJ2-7	CASSPWTGEHEQYF	TGTGCCAGCAGTCCTTGGACAGGGGAACACGAGCAGTACTTC
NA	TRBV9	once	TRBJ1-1	CASSVVTAPAGAFF	TGTGCCAGCAGCGTAGTAACAGCCCCAGCAGGGGCTTTCTTT
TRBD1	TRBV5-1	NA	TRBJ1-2	CASSQTDRDGYTF	TGCGCCAGCAGCCAGACGGACAGGGATGGCTACACCTTC
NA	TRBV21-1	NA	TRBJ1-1	CASSKARKEPPKKNTEAFF	TGTGCCAGCAGCAAAGCGCGTAAGGAGCCGCCAAAAAAAAACACTGAAGCTTTCTTT